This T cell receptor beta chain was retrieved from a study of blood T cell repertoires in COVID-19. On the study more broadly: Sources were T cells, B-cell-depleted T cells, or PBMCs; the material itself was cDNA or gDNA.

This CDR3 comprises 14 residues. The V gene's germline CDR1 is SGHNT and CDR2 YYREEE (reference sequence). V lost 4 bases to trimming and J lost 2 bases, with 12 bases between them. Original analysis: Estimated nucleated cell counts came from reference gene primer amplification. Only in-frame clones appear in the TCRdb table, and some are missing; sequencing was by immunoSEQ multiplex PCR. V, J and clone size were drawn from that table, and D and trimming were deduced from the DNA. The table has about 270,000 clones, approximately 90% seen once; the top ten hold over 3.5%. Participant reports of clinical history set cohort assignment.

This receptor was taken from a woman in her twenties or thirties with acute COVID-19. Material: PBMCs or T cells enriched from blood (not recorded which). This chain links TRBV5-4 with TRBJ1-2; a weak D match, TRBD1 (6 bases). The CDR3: CASSVGQPNYGYTF. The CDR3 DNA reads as TGTGCCAGCAGCGTCGGACAGCCCAACTATGGCTACACCTTC.